The 11 T cell receptor beta chains reported below all come from one sample, sequenced in a study of radiotherapy plus CTLA-4 blockade in lung cancer (dated by TCRdb to between 2018 and 2020). Library prep was done by the immunoSEQ multiplex PCR assay. Drawn from immuneACCESS, this table holds only the in-frame rearrangements with V and J called that TCRdb kept. Clones are partly lost; checked studies trace under half to an unresolved V gene and leave the rest unexplained. The table for this sample lists about 87,000 clones; around 90% of them were counted only once. Approximately 15% of the sample is taken by the ten largest. This specimen was peripheral blood, taken from a patient treated with radiotherapy plus ipilimumab. These receptors all come from a human donor with non-small cell lung cancer that progressed on radiotherapy plus ipilimumab.

Comment on this clone: Other DNA sequences in this sample translate to the same CDR3. This chain joins TRBV5-1 and TRBJ1-5; TRBD1 matches 8 bases. The V gene end was trimmed by 4 bases and the J gene end by 2 bases; junction bases not matched to a gene: 2. Germline loops: CDR1 SGHRS, CDR2 YFSETQ. The CDR3 consists of 14 residues. In DNA, the CDR3 is TGCGCCAGCAGCCCGGGACAGGGCAATCAGCCCCAGCATTTT. Residues: CASSPGQGNQPQHF.

This clone has a single count. The chain employs TRBV5-1 and TRBJ1-1; 12 bases map to TRBD1. The CDR3 contains 17 residues. The germline V gene has CDR1 SGHRS and CDR2 YFSETQ. V lost 4 bases, J lost 3 bases, and 10 bases stayed unmatched. CDR3 sequence reads: CASSPGDRGLVDTEAFF. The CDR3 region has the DNA TGCGCCAGCAGCCCGGGGGACAGGGGGCTCGTTGACACTGAAGCTTTCTTT.

CDR3 sequence (DNA): TGTGCCAGCAGCTACAGGGAAACCGGGGAGCTGTTTTTT. Encoded protein: CASSYRETGELFF. This rearrangement joins TRBV11-3 to TRBJ2-2, with D perhaps matching TRBD1 (6 bases). CDR3 length equals 13 residues. From germline, CDR1 is SGHNT and CDR2 YENEEA. V dropped 4 bases and J dropped 5 bases, with 8 bases sitting between them. The full variable domain, rest sourced from reference TRBV11-3 and TRBJ2-2, is EAGVVQSPRYKIIEKKQPVAFWCNPISGHNTLYWYLQNLGQGPELLIRYENEEAVDDSQLPKDRFSAERLKGVDSTLKIQPAELGDSAVYLCASSYRETGELFFGEGSRLTVL.

The chain employs TRBV6-5 and TRBJ2-5, with TRBD2 identical over 11 bases. The CDR3 runs 13 residues. J gave up 8 bases and V 6 bases, and 5 bases lay outside the gene matches. Germline V gene lookup returns CDR1 MNHEY and CDR2 SVGAGI. This CDR3 reads CASRSLAGDTQYF. The CDR3 nucleotides read TGTGCCAGCAGATCACTAGCGGGAGATACCCAGTACTTC.

V and J are TRBV6-4 and TRBJ2-1; no clear D. In germline, CDR1 is MRHNA, CDR2 SNTAGT. CDR3 length: 13 amino acids. V gave up 3 bases and J gave up 7 bases, with 10 bases separating them. The CDR3 here is CASSDQHPNEQFF. In DNA, the CDR3 is TGTGCCAGCAGTGATCAGCACCCAAATGAGCAGTTCTTC.

This chain links TRBV5-1 with TRBJ1-1; D is possibly TRBD1 (5 bases). Trimming left V 0 bases short and J 6 bases short, with 6 bases between. This CDR3 is 12 amino acids long. The germline V gene encodes CDR1 SGHRS and CDR2 YFSETQ. The CDR3: CASSLEQAEAFF. The CDR3 nucleotides are TGCGCCAGCAGCTTGGAACAGGCTGAAGCTTTCTTT.

In this sample, this clone turned up a few times. V usage is TRBV28 and J usage is TRBJ1-6; 9 bases are shared with TRBD1. With 8 bases clipped from V and 9 bases from J, the junction kept 5 bases outside the gene matches. Per germline, CDR1 MDHEN and CDR2 SYDVKM. The CDR3 has 13 amino acids. CDR3 amino acids: CASYGQGSSPLHF. The CDR3 DNA sequence: TGTGCCAGCTACGGACAGGGGAGTTCACCCCTCCACTTT.

The chain carries TRBV19 and TRBJ1-5; tentative D call: TRBD1 (5 bases). The ends were cut back, 3 bases at V and 0 bases at J, with 15 bases in the middle. Germline values: CDR1 LNHDA, CDR2 SQIVND (reference sequence). The CDR3 runs to 17 residues. The DNA of the CDR3 is TGTGCCAGTAGTATGGGATGGGGGATTACTAGCAATCAGCCCCAGCATTTT. It translates to CASSMGWGITSNQPQHF.

The chain is built from TRBV29-1 and TRBJ1-2; D might be TRBD1 (6 bases). Trimming pared 3 bases from V and 4 bases from J, leaving 15 bases between. Per the germline V gene, CDR1 is SQVTM and CDR2 is ANQGSEA. There are 14 residues in the CDR3. The CDR3 is CSVEPVGGSYGYTF. CDR3 DNA: TGCAGCGTTGAGCCCGTGGGGGGCAGCTATGGCTACACCTTC. The whole variable domain, filled in from reference TRBV29-1 and TRBJ1-2, reads SAVISQKPSRDICQRGTSLTIQCQVDSQVTMMFWYRQQPGQSLTLIATANQGSEATYESGFVIDKFPISRPNLTFSTLTVSNMSPEDSSIYLCSVEPVGGSYGYTFGSGTRLTVV.

This chain connects TRBV28 to TRBJ1-1; TRBD1 is a possible D gene (6 bases). CDR1 is MDHEN and CDR2 is SYDVKM in the germline V gene. Trimming removed 3 bases from V and 2 bases from J, with 10 bases in between. This CDR3 region has 14 residues. The CDR3 DNA is TGTGCCAGCAGTTTGGGCAGGGGAAACACTGAAGCTTTCTTT. Translation: CASSLGRGNTEAFF.

The chain is built from TRBV20-1 and TRBJ1-2, with D perhaps matching TRBD1 (5 bases). V was clipped by 4 bases and J by 5 bases, with 8 bases between them. The germline gives CDR1 DFQATT, CDR2 SNEGSKA (reference sequence). This CDR3 comprises 11 residues. This chain's CDR3 is CSANRIYGYTF. CDR3 in DNA: TGCAGTGCTAACAGGATATATGGCTACACCTTC.